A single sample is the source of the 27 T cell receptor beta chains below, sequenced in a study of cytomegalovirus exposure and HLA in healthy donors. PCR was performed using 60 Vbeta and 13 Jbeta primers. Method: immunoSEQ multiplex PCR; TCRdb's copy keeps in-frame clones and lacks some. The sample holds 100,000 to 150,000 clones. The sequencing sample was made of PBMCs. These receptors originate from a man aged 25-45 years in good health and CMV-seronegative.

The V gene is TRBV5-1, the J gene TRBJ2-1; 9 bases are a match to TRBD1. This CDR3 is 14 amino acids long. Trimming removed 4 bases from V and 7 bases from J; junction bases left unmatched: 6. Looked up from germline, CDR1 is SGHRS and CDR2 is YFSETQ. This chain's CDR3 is CASSGGDRENEQFF. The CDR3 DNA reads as TGCGCCAGCAGCGGGGGGGACAGGGAAAATGAGCAGTTCTTC. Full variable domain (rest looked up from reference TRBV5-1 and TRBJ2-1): KAGVTQTPRYLIKTRGQQVTLSCSPISGHRSVSWYQQTPGQGLQFLFEYFSETQRNKGNFPGRFSGRQFSNSRSEMNVSTLELGDSALYLCASSGGDRENEQFFGPGTRLTVL.

The CDR3 region is CASSSDRDKFTLHF. The CDR3 nucleotides read TGTGCCAGCAGCTCCGACAGGGACAAATTCACCCTCCACTTT. V gene TRBV7-9 combines with J gene TRBJ1-6, with TRBD1 identical over 7 bases. The CDR3 is 14 amino acids. Germline loops: CDR1 SEHNR, CDR2 FQNEAQ (reference sequence). V dropped 4 bases and J dropped 14; count of bases not matched to a gene: 11.

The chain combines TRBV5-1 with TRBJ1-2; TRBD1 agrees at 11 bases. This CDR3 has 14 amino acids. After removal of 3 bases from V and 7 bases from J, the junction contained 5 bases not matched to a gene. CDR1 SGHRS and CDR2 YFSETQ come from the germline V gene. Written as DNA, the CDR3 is TGCGCCAGCAGCTCCGGACAGGGGGCGCGTGGCTACACCTTC. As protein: CASSSGQGARGYTF.

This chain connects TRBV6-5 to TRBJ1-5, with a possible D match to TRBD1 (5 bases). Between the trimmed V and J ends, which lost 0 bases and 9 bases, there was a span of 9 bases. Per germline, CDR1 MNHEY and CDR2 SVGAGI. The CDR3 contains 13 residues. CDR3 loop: CASSYSQGGPQHF. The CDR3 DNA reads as TGTGCCAGCAGTTACTCGCAGGGAGGGCCCCAGCATTTT.

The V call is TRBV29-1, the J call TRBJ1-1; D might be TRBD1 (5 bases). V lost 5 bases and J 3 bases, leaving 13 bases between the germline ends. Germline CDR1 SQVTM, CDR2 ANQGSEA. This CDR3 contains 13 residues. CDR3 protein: CSVTGGTDTEAFF. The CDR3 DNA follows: TGCAGCGTTACCGGGGGTACGGACACTGAAGCTTTCTTT.

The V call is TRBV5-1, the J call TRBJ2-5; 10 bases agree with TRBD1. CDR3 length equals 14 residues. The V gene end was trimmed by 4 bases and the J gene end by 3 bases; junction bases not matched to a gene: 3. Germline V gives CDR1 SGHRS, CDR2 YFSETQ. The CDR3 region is CASSEGTGEETQYF. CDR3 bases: TGCGCCAGCAGCGAAGGGACAGGGGAAGAGACCCAGTACTTC.

As DNA, the CDR3 is TGTGCCAGCAGCTTAGAAGGGCTAGCGGCAAAACAAGAGACCCAGTACTTC. Translating gives CASSLEGLAAKQETQYF. This sequence joins TRBV7-9 and TRBJ2-5; 7 bases match TRBD2. CDR1 and CDR2 from the germline V gene are SEHNR and FQNEAQ (reference sequence). The V gene end was trimmed by 1 base and the J gene end by 2 bases; junction bases not matched to a gene: 10. The CDR3 runs to 17 residues.

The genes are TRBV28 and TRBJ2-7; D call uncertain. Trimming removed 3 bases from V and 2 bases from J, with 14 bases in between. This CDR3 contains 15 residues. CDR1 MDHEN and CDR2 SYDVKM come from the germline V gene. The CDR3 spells CASSFISGTPYEQYF. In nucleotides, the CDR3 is TGTGCCAGCAGTTTTATCTCGGGTACACCCTACGAGCAGTACTTC.

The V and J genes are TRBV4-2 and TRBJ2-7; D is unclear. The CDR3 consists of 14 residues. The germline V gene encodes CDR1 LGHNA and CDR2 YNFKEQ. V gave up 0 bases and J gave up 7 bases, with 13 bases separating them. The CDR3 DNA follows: TGTGCCAGCAGCCAAGAATGGCTAGTGGATGAGCAGTACTTC. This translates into CASSQEWLVDEQYF.

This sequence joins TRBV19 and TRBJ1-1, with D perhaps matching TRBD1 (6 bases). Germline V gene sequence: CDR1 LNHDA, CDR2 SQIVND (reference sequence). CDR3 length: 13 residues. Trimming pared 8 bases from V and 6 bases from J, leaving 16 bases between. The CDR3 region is CASLNREGPEAFF. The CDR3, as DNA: TGTGCCAGTCTAAACAGGGAGGGACCTGAAGCTTTCTTT.

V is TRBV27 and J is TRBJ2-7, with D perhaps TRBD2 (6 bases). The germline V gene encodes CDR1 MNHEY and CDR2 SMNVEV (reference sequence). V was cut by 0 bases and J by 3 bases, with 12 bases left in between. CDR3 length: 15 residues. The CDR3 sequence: CASSLSWGDFYEQYF. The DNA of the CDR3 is TGTGCCAGCAGTTTATCGTGGGGGGACTTCTACGAGCAGTACTTC.

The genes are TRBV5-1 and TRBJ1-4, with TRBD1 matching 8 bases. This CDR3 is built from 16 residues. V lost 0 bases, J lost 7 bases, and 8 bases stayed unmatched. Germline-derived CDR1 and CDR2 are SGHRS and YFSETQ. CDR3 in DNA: TGCGCCAGCAGCTTGGCTGCTCGGACAGGGTCTGAAAAACTGTTTTTT. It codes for CASSLAARTGSEKLFF.

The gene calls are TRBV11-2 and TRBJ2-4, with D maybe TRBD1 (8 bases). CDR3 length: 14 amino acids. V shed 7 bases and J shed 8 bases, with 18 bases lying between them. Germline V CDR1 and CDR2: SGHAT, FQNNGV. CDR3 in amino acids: CASTKQGGTDIQYF. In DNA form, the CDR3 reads TGTGCCAGCACCAAACAGGGGGGGACGGACATTCAGTACTTC.

The CDR3, as DNA: TGTGCCAGCAGTCCGACAGGGTGGTACGAGCAGTACTTC. Protein sequence: CASSPTGWYEQYF. The V and J genes are TRBV27 and TRBJ2-7; 7 bases agree with TRBD1. CDR3 length equals 13 residues. Germline V CDR1 and CDR2: MNHEY, SMNVEV (reference sequence). Trimming at V came to 5 bases and at J to 4 bases, leaving 5 bases not matched to a gene.

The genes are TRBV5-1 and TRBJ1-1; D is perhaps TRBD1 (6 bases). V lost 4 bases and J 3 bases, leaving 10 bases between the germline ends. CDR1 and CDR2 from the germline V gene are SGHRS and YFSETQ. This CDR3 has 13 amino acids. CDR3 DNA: TGCGCCAGCAGCCTGGACAGTGACACTGAAGCTTTCTTT. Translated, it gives CASSLDSDTEAFF.

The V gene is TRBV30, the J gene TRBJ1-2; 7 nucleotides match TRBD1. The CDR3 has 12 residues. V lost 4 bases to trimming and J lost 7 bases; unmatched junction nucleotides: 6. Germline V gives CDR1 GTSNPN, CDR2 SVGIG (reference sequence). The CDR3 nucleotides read TGTGCCTGGAAACAGGGGACGGGTGGCTACACCTTC. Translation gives CAWKQGTGGYTF.

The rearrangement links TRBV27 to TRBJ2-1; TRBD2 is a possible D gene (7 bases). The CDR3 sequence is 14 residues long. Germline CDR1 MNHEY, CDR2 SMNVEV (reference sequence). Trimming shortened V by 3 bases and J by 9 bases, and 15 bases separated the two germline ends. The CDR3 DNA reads TGTGCCAGCAGTTTGGTAGGGGGACTACTTGAGCAGTTCTTC. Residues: CASSLVGGLLEQFF.

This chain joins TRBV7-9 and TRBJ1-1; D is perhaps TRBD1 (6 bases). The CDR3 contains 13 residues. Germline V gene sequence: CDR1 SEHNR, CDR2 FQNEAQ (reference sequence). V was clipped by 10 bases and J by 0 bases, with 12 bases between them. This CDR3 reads CATQGLMNTEAFF. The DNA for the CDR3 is TGTGCCACCCAGGGGTTGATGAACACTGAAGCTTTCTTT.

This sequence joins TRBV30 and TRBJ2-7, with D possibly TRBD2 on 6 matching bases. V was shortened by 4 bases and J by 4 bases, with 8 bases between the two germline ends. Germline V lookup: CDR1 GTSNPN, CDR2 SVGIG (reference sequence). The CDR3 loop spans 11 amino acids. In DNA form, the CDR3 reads TGTGCCTGGAATGCGGGATACGAGCAGTACTTC. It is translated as CAWNAGYEQYF.

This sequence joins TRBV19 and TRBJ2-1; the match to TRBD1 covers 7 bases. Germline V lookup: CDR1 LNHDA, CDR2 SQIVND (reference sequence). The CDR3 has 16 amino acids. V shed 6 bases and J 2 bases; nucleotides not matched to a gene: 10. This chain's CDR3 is CASSRPGTVTYNEQFF. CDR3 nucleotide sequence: TGTGCCAGTAGCCGACCCGGGACAGTGACCTACAATGAGCAGTTCTTC.

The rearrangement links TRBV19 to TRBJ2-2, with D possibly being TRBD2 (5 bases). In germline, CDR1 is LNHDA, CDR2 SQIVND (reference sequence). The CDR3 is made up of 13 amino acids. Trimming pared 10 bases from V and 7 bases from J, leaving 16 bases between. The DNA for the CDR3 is TGTGCCACCTCACCGTATGAGGGCGGGGAGCTGTTTTTT. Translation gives CATSPYEGGELFF.

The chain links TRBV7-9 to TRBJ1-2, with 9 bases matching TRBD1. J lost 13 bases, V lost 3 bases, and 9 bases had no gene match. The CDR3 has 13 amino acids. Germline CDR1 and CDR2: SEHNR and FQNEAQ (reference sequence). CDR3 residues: CASSFGTGLVITF. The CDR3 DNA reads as TGTGCCAGCAGCTTCGGGACAGGGCTGGTGATCACCTTC.

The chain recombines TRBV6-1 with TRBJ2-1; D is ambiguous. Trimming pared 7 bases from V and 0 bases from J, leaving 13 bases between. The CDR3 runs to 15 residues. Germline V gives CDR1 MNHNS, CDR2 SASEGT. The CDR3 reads CASTSERSSYNEQFF. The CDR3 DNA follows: TGTGCCAGCACCTCAGAGCGCAGCTCCTACAATGAGCAGTTCTTC.

CDR3 nucleotide sequence: TGTGCCAGCTCACCAGGAGTTACGAGCACCGGGGAGCTGTTTTTT. The encoded protein is CASSPGVTSTGELFF. This rearrangement joins TRBV18 to TRBJ2-2; D uncertain. V dropped 2 bases and J dropped 4 bases, with 11 bases sitting between them. The CDR3 is 15 amino acids. Germline V lookup: CDR1 KGHSH, CDR2 LQKENI. The full variable domain, completed using reference TRBV18 and TRBJ2-2, is NAGVMQNPRHLVRRRGQEARLRCSPMKGHSHVYWYRQLPEEGLKFMVYLQKENIIDESGMPKERFSAEFPKEGPSILRIQQVVRGDSAAYFCASSPGVTSTGELFFGEGSRLTVL.

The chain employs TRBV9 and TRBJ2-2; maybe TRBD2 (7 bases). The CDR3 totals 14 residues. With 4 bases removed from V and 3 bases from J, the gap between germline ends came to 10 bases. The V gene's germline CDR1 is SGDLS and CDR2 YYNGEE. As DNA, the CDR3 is TGTGCCAGCAGCACAGGGAGGGACACCGGGGAGCTGTTTTTT. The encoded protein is CASSTGRDTGELFF.

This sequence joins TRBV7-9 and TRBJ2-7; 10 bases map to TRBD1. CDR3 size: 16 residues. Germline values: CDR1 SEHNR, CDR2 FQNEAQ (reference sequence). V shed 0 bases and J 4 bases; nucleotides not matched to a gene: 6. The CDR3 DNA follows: TGTGCCAGCAGCTTAGCGGGACAGGGGCCGGAGTACGAGCAGTACTTC. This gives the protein CASSLAGQGPEYEQYF.

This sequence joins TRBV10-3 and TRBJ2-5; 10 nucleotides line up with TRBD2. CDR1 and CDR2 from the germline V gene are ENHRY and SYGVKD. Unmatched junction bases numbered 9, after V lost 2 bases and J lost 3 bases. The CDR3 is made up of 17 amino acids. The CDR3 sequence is CAISETLLAGEEETQYF. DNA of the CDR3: TGTGCCATCAGTGAGACCCTTCTAGCGGGAGAAGAAGAGACCCAGTACTTC.